This T cell receptor (beta chain) was sequenced in a study of blood T cell repertoires in COVID-19. Study in general: The origin of the acute and convalescent COVID-19 samples was the United States, Italy and Spain.

TCRdb's table, derived via immunoSEQ multiplex PCR, lists solely in-frame clones and lacks some. The sample lists about 380,000 clones, 85% seen once, with 3.5% to 4% in the top ten. CDR3 length: 17 residues. V trimming: 3 bases; J trimming: 3 bases; junction bases outside the gene matches: 10. From germline, CDR1 is WNHNN and CDR2 SYGVQD (reference sequence). The TCR was taken from a woman younger than 35 with acute or convalescent COVID-19. The chain combines TRBV10-1 with TRBJ2-4; 8 bases fit TRBD1. The sample was peripheral blood. The CDR3 region has the DNA TGCGCCAGCAGTGAACCTAGGACAGGGATGGACAAAAACATTCAGTACTTC. Translated: CASSEPRTGMDKNIQYF.